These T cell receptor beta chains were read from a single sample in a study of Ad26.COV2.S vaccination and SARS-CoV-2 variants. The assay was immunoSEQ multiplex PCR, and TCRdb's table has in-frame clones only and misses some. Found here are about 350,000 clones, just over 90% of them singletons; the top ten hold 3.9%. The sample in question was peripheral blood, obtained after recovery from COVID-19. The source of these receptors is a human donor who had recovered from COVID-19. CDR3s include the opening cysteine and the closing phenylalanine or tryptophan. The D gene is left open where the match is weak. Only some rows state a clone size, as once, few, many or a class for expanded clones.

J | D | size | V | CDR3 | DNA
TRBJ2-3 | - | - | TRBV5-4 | CASSLLVQSTDTQYF | TGTGCCAGCAGCTTGTTGGTACAGTCCACAGATACGCAGTATTTT
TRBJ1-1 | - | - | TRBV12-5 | CASALNGVIGAEAFF | TGTGCTAGTGCCCTCAACGGGGTAATCGGGGCGGAAGCTTTCTTT
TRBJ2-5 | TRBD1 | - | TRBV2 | CASSLGQRRYQETQYF | TGTGCCAGCAGCCTGGGACAGAGACGTTACCAAGAGACCCAGTACTTC
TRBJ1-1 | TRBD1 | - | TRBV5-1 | CASSWRQGGTEAFF | TGCGCCAGCAGCTGGCGACAGGGAGGGACTGAAGCTTTCTTT
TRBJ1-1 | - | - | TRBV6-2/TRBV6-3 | CASSYSRSEAFF | TGTGCCAGCAGTTACTCGAGGTCTGAAGCTTTCTTT
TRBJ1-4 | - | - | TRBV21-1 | CASSSPRDMGRGRPNEKLFF | TGTGCCAGCAGCAGTCCCCGGGACATGGGCCGGGGCAGGCCTAATGAAAAACTGTTTTTT
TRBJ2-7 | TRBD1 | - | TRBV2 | CASSRDRAYEQYF | TGTGCCAGCAGCAGGGACAGGGCCTACGAGCAGTACTTC
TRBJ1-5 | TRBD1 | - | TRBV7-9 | CASSRQGSNQPQHF | TGTGCCAGCAGTAGACAGGGTAGCAATCAGCCCCAGCATTTT
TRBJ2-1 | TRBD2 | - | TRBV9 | CASSDTNGLAGNEQFF | TGTGCCAGCAGTGACACCAATGGACTAGCGGGGAATGAGCAGTTCTTC
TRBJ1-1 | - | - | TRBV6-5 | CASTDSRLGEAFF | TGTGCCAGCACAGATTCCCGTCTAGGGGAAGCTTTCTTT
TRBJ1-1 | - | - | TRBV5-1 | CASSVYRAGAVEAFF | TGCGCCAGCAGCGTTTACAGGGCGGGGGCGGTTGAAGCTTTCTTT
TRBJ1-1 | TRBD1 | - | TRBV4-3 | CASSQAEGDRGFYTEAFF | TGCGCCAGCAGCCAGGCCGAGGGGGACAGGGGTTTTTACACTGAAGCTTTCTTT
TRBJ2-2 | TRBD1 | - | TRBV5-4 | CASSFPEQGRNTGELFF | TGTGCCAGCAGCTTCCCCGAACAGGGGCGGAACACCGGGGAGCTGTTTTTT
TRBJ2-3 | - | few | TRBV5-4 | CASSDRDTQYF | TGTGCCAGCAGCGACCGGGATACGCAGTATTTT
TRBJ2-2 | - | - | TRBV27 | CASSLKPAPTGELFF | TGTGCCAGCAGTTTAAAGCCGGCCCCCACCGGGGAGCTGTTTTTT
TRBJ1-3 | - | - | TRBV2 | CASSEALGGSLNTIYF | TGTGCCAGCAGTGAAGCGCTCGGCGGAAGCCTAAACACCATATATTTT
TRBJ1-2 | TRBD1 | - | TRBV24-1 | CATSEGQNYGYTF | TGTGCCACCAGTGAGGGACAGAACTATGGCTACACCTTC
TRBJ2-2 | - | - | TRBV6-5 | CASSTGLSRELFF | TGTGCCAGCAGTACCGGTCTTTCCCGGGAGCTGTTTTTT
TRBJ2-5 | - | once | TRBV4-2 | CASSQEMGRSAQQYF | TGTGCCAGCAGCCAAGAGATGGGACGATCCGCCCAACAGTACTTC
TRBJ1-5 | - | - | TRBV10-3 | CAISRQENQPQHF | TGTGCCATCAGTAGACAGGAGAATCAGCCCCAGCATTTT